This T cell receptor beta chain was sequenced during a study of cytomegalovirus exposure and HLA in healthy donors. Trimming shortened V by 6 bases and J by 8 bases, and 13 bases separated the two germline ends. Germline values: CDR1 MNHEY, CDR2 SVGAGI. This CDR3 is built from 12 residues. Concerning this clone itself: The antigen is unknown.

Findings and limits, study-wide: The tendency of first-cohort TCR clusters to co-occur in the roughly 120 validation repertoires was identified by a subsequent analysis. Overall, roughly 170 TCR beta chains were annotated as cytomegalovirus-associated. Cytomegalovirus status, reportedly, was diagnosed with high specificity and sensitivity by the classifier. While the bulk of TCR sequences proved rare, some public TCRs turned up in many donors.

Clones were read by immunoSEQ multiplex PCR, and TCRdb kept only the in-frame ones, dropping some. The repertoire holds about 110,000 clones, 70% to 90% seen once, with over 2.5% in the top ten. The sequence came from a woman aged 18 to 35 in good health and CMV-seronegative. The chain employs TRBV6-5 and TRBJ1-2; D might be TRBD1 (6 bases). Source material: PBMCs. CDR3 sequence: CASRTGLQGYTF. Here the CDR3 DNA reads TGTGCCAGCAGAACAGGGTTACAGGGCTACACCTTC.